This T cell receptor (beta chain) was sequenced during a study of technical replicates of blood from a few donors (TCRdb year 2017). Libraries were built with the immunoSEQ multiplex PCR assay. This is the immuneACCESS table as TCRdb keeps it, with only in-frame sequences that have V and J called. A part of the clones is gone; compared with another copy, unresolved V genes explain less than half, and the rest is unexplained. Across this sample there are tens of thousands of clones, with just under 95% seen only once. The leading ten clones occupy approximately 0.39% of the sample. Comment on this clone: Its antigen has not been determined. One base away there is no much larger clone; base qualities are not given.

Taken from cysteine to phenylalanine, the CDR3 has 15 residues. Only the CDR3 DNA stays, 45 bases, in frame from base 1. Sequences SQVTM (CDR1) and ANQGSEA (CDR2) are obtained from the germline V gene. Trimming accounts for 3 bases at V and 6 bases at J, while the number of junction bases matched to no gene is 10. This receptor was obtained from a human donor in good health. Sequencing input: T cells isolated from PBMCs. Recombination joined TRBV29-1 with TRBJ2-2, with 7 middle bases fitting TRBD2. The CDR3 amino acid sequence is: CSVDGGGRSPGELFF. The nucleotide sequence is TGCAGCGTTGATGGAGGCGGGAGATCTCCCGGGGAGCTGTTTTTT.